The 32 T cell receptor beta chains listed next were all sequenced from one sample in a study of T-cell reconstitution after alpha-beta-depleted transplantation in children (dated by TCRdb to about 2016). The sample's treatment or condition label, decoded: allogeneic hematopoietic cell transplantation with graft depleted of TCRalphabeta T cells and CD19 B cells. Library construction relied on PCR. Sequencing instrument: Illumina HiSeq 2500. To normalize quantification of the TCRbeta repertoire, the TCR libraries were built with molecular barcoding that relied on unique molecular identifiers. TCRdb reprocessing: public reads trimmed at Q25 with fastp, clones called with MiXCR, in-frame beta chains kept. Merged by CDR3 protein, the rows form single entries marked with the most common genes and DNA. For this sample the table gives more than 500,000 distinct CDR3 sequences, of which more than 9.5% were detected only once. The ten most abundant clones make up approximately 15% of the sample.

Sequencing used PBMCs, mostly from graft donor cells, obtained 180 days after TCRalphabeta/CD19-depleted stem cell transplant. The receptors shown here come from a female patient aged 2-15 years who had a stem cell transplant for aplastic anemia, so the T cells may come from the graft donor.

This clonotype showed up just a few times. V gene TRBV11-2 combines with J gene TRBJ2-3; D unresolved. V was cut by 5 bases and J by 6 bases, with 12 bases left in between. This CDR3 is 13 amino acids long. Germline-derived CDR1 and CDR2 are SGHAT and FQNNGV. DNA for the CDR3: TGTGCCAGCAGCGTAAGGCATGGGGATACGCAGTATTTT. Its translation is CASSVRHGDTQYF.

In DNA, the CDR3 is TGTGCCAGCTCACCGGGACAGGGGAGTGTCAGCTCTGGAAACACCATATATTTT. Translation gives CASSPGQGSVSSGNTIYF. The chain is built from TRBV18 and TRBJ1-3, with TRBD1 matching 10 bases. Germline V gene lookup returns CDR1 KGHSH and CDR2 LQKENI. This CDR3 contains 18 residues. Losses at the gene ends were 3 bases for V and 0 bases for J; bases not matched to a gene: 8.

This clonotype was observed many times. The chain combines TRBV29-1 with TRBJ1-1; a possible D gene is TRBD1 (5 bases). Germline V gene sequence: CDR1 SQVTM, CDR2 ANQGSEA. V dropped 4 bases and J dropped 3 bases, with 6 bases sitting between them. The CDR3 has 11 residues. The CDR3 is CSVGGDTEAFF. The CDR3 nucleotides are TGCAGCGTTGGGGGGGACACTGAAGCTTTCTTT.

The chain carries TRBV19 and TRBJ1-5; 9 nucleotides align to TRBD1. Trimming took 3 bases from V and 0 from J; bases not matched to a gene: 12. CDR3 length equals 19 residues. The germline V gene encodes CDR1 LNHDA and CDR2 SQIVND (reference sequence). DNA of the CDR3: TGTGCCAGTAGTATTTCCGAGGGGGACAGGGCCTATAGCAATCAGCCCCAGCATTTT. Translated, it gives CASSISEGDRAYSNQPQHF. Using reference TRBV19 and TRBJ1-5 for the parts outside the CDR3, the full variable domain is DGGITQSPKYLFRKEGQNVTLSCEQNLNHDAMYWYRQDPGQGLRLIYYSQIVNDFQKGDIAEGYSVSREKKESFPLTVTSAQKNPTAFYLCASSISEGDRAYSNQPQHFGDGTRLSIL.

This clonotype was seen repeatedly, ten times or more. The chain links TRBV12-3 or TRBV12-4 to TRBJ2-6, with a possible D match to TRBD1 (5 bases). V shed 6 bases and J shed 6 bases, with 18 bases lying between them. This CDR3 spans 16 amino acids. DNA for the CDR3: TGTGCCAGCAGCCCGAAAGGGGCATGGACGGCCAACGTCCTGACTTTC. The encoded protein is CASSPKGAWTANVLTF.

V gene TRBV28 combines with J gene TRBJ1-6; 8 bases match TRBD1. V shed 1 base, J shed 8 bases, and the junction held 7 bases outside the gene matches. Per germline, CDR1 MDHEN and CDR2 SYDVKM. The CDR3 spans 16 residues. The CDR3 DNA follows: TGTGCCAGCAGTTTATACTGGACAGGGAGGGATTCACCCCTCCACTTT. It is translated as CASSLYWTGRDSPLHF.

In this sample, this clonotype turned up many times. The gene calls are TRBV19 and TRBJ2-1; no clear D gene. Germline-derived CDR1 and CDR2 are LNHDA and SQIVND (reference sequence). The CDR3 spans 11 residues. V was clipped by 1 base and J by 9 bases, with 4 bases between them. The CDR3: CASSIGLEQFF. The CDR3 DNA reads TGTGCCAGTAGTATAGGTCTTGAGCAGTTCTTC.

This clonotype was recorded many times. The V and J genes are TRBV11-2 and TRBJ2-5; D remains unclear. Trimming removed 0 bases from V and 3 bases from J, with 5 bases in between. Germline CDR1 is SGHAT and CDR2 is FQNNGV. The CDR3 has 13 amino acids. Written as DNA, the CDR3 is TGTGCCAGCAGCTTAGAACCGGAAGAGACCCAGTACTTC. This codes for CASSLEPEETQYF.

The rearrangement links TRBV7-2 to TRBJ2-5, with D unresolved. Per germline, CDR1 SGHTA and CDR2 FQGNSA. The CDR3 extends over 13 amino acids. V gave up 5 bases and J gave up 3 bases, with 10 bases separating them. The DNA for the CDR3 is TGTGCCAGCAGCCCTGGTAGGAAAGAGACCCAGTACTTC. This gives the protein CASSPGRKETQYF.

This clonotype was found a few times. V is TRBV28 and J is TRBJ2-5; TRBD2 matches at 10 bases. This CDR3 has 19 amino acids. V shed 1 base and J 0 bases; nucleotides not matched to a gene: 11. Germline CDR1 and CDR2: MDHEN and SYDVKM. This CDR3 is CASSLYSGAGLAYQETQYF. The CDR3, as DNA: TGTGCCAGCAGTTTATATTCAGGCGCGGGACTAGCGTACCAAGAGACCCAGTACTTC.

This clonotype has ten or more counts. The V call is TRBV28, the J call TRBJ2-5, with TRBD1 identical over 8 bases. The CDR3 extends over 16 amino acids. V dropped 5 bases and J dropped 4; count of bases not matched to a gene: 12. CDR1 MDHEN and CDR2 SYDVKM come from the germline V gene. Here the CDR3 DNA reads TGTGCCAGCAGTCCCCACTTAGCAGGGGGCCGAGAGACCCAGTACTTC. Its protein product is CASSPHLAGGRETQYF.

This clonotype was counted ten times or more. The CDR3 DNA reads TGTGCCAGCAGGCCTACTGACAGACAGGGCGGCAATCAGCCCCAGCATTTT. It yields the protein CASRPTDRQGGNQPQHF. The chain recombines TRBV6-2 or TRBV6-3 with TRBJ1-5; 7 bases fit TRBD1. Germline CDR1 MNHEY, CDR2 SVGEGT. Trimming removed 6 bases from V and 2 bases from J; junction bases left unmatched: 13. CDR3 size: 17 residues.

The chain joins TRBV5-5 to TRBJ2-1, with 8 bases aligning to TRBD1. Germline V gene lookup returns CDR1 SGHKS and CDR2 YYEKEE (reference sequence). There are 15 residues in the CDR3. Losses at the gene ends were 4 bases for V and 5 bases for J; bases not matched to a gene: 8. CDR3 residues: CASSGHRGMNNEQFF. DNA of the CDR3: TGTGCCAGCAGCGGTCACAGGGGGATGAACAATGAGCAGTTCTTC. Using reference TRBV5-5 and TRBJ2-1 for the parts outside the CDR3, the full variable domain is DAGVTQSPTHLIKTRGQQVTLRCSPISGHKSVSWYQQVLGQGPQFIFQYYEKEERGRGNFPDRFSARQFPNYSSELNVNALLLGDSALYLCASSGHRGMNNEQFFGPGTRLTVL.

In its sample, this clonotype was seen a few times. This chain joins TRBV11-2 and TRBJ2-1; 10 bases map to TRBD2. The CDR3 has 18 residues. J was trimmed by 7 bases and V by 1 base; bases with no gene match: 13. Germline V gene data show CDR1 as SGHAT and CDR2 as FQNNGV. The CDR3 spells CASSLGASGRALGNEQFF. DNA for the CDR3: TGTGCCAGCAGCTTAGGTGCGAGCGGGAGGGCCCTCGGGAATGAGCAGTTCTTC. The full variable domain, rest sourced from reference TRBV11-2 and TRBJ2-1, is EAGVAQSPRYKIIEKRQSVAFWCNPISGHATLYWYQQILGQGPKLLIQFQNNGVVDDSQLPKDRFSAERLKGVDSTLKIQPAKLEDSAVYLCASSLGASGRALGNEQFFGPGTRLTVL.

This sequence joins TRBV7-9 and TRBJ1-5; the match to TRBD1 covers 8 bases. Germline values: CDR1 SEHNR, CDR2 FQNEAQ (reference sequence). V lost 5 bases to trimming and J lost 2 bases; unmatched junction nucleotides: 8. The CDR3 is 16 amino acids. CDR3 sequence: CASSPVDREGNQPQHF. The CDR3 nucleotides read TGTGCCAGCAGCCCCGTGGACAGGGAGGGCAATCAGCCCCAGCATTTT.

The V and J genes are TRBV28 and TRBJ2-7, with 7 positions matching TRBD1. CDR3 size: 16 residues. Germline V gene sequence: CDR1 MDHEN, CDR2 SYDVKM. CDR3 in amino acids: CASSSIIVTGSYEQCV. CDR3 nucleotides: TGTGCCAGCAGTTCAATCATTGTGACAGGGTCCTACGAGCAGTGCGTC.

The chain carries TRBV6-2 or TRBV6-3 and TRBJ1-1; a weak D match, TRBD1 (5 bases). CDR3 length: 16 amino acids. Germline V lookup: CDR1 MNHEY, CDR2 SVGEGT. Between the trimmed V and J ends, which lost 6 bases and 1 base, there was a span of 18 bases. This CDR3 reads CASRVDPGVKNTEAFF. DNA of the CDR3: TGTGCCAGCAGAGTCGACCCGGGGGTCAAGAACACTGAAGCTTTCTTT.

In its sample, this clonotype was seen a few times. This rearrangement joins TRBV20-1 to TRBJ2-4; 9 nucleotides agree with TRBD1. V lost 5 bases, J lost 7 bases, and 12 bases stayed unmatched. CDR1 and CDR2 (germline): DFQATT, SNEGSKA (reference sequence). There are 15 residues in the CDR3. CDR3 loop: CSAHPGQGLMNIQYF. CDR3 DNA: TGCAGTGCTCATCCGGGACAGGGACTAATGAACATTCAGTACTTC.

Note on this clonotype: A much bigger clone sits one base away, suggesting this may be a read error. The chain uses TRBV12-3 or TRBV12-4 and TRBJ1-1; D gene ambiguous. The length of the CDR3 is 15 residues. Here the CDR3 DNA reads TGTGTCAGCAGTTTAGTTCCGGGAGGAAACACTGAAGCTTTCTTT. This gives the protein CVSSLVPGGNTEAFF.

This clonotype was detected ten times or more. The chain uses TRBV9 and TRBJ2-1; 12 nucleotides match TRBD2. The CDR3 totals 15 residues. With 4 bases clipped from V and 7 bases from J, the junction kept 6 bases outside the gene matches. CDR1 and CDR2 from the germline V gene are SGDLS and YYNGEE. CDR3 DNA: TGTGCCAGCAGCTTGCGACTAGCGGGAGAGAATGAGCAGTTCTTC. Translation: CASSLRLAGENEQFF.

The chain employs TRBV10-3 and TRBJ2-7; 7 positions match TRBD1. In germline, CDR1 is ENHRY, CDR2 SYGVKD. The CDR3 sequence is 15 residues long. The trim removed 0 bases at V and 5 bases at J, leaving 7 bases unmatched. The CDR3 protein is CAISESRQGINEQYF. The DNA of the CDR3 is TGTGCCATCAGTGAGTCGAGACAGGGTATCAACGAGCAGTACTTC.

The gene calls are TRBV3-1 and TRBJ2-4; D unresolved. V was pared by 3 bases and J by 4 bases, with 16 bases between. Germline CDR1 LGHDT, CDR2 YNNKEL (reference sequence). The CDR3 is 16 amino acids. CDR3 amino acids: CASSHRKTNAKNIQYF. The CDR3 nucleotides read TGTGCCAGCAGCCATCGAAAGACAAACGCTAAAAACATTCAGTACTTC.

This chain connects TRBV5-1 to TRBJ2-3; 7 nucleotides align to TRBD2. Looked up from germline, CDR1 is SGHRS and CDR2 is YFSETQ. Trimming took 7 bases from V and 0 from J; bases not matched to a gene: 5. The CDR3 has 14 amino acids. The CDR3 region is CASFERGSTDTQYF. CDR3 DNA sequence: TGCGCCAGCTTCGAGCGGGGTAGCACAGATACGCAGTATTTT.

This chain links TRBV20-1 with TRBJ1-2, with TRBD1 identical over 7 bases. The V and J ends lost 0 bases and 1 base, in that order; junction bases with no gene match: 11. From germline, CDR1 is DFQATT and CDR2 SNEGSKA (reference sequence). This CDR3 is 17 amino acids long. The DNA of the CDR3 is TGCAGTGCTAGAGATATGGGGACAGAGAGTTTTAACTATGGCTACACCTTC. It translates to CSARDMGTESFNYGYTF.

In this sample, this clonotype turned up a few times. The chain couples TRBV7-9 to TRBJ2-7; unclear D gene. This CDR3 comprises 12 residues. Trimming cost V 1 base and J 9 bases, with 10 bases left between them. CDR1 is SEHNR, CDR2 FQNEAQ, per germline (reference sequence). The CDR3 loop is CASSLDSSVQYV. Here the CDR3 DNA reads TGTGCCAGCAGCTTAGACAGCTCAGTGCAGTACGTC.

This clonotype was seen only a few times. This CDR3 reads CASSWDPREVYEQFF. CDR3 sequence (DNA): TGTGCCAGCAGTTGGGACCCCCGGGAGGTTTATGAGCAGTTCTTC. The chain carries TRBV28 and TRBJ2-1, with 7 bases aligning to TRBD2. There are 15 residues in the CDR3. Trimming took 4 bases from V and 8 from J; bases not matched to a gene: 11. Germline V lookup: CDR1 MDHEN, CDR2 SYDVKM.

This clonotype was picked up a small number of times. This chain joins TRBV4-3 and TRBJ2-4; 11 bases line up with TRBD1. This CDR3 has 19 residues. The germline CDR1 and CDR2 sequences are LGHNA and YSLEER. V dropped 1 base and J dropped 2; count of bases not matched to a gene: 10. CDR3 in DNA: TGCGCCAGCAGCCAAGCTTGGACAGGGGGCGCGAGTCCCAAAAACATTCAGTACTTC. Its translation is CASSQAWTGGASPKNIQYF.

The chain joins TRBV28 to TRBJ1-3; TRBD1 agrees at 10 bases. The V gene's germline CDR1 is MDHEN and CDR2 SYDVKM. Losses at the gene ends were 3 bases for V and 3 bases for J; bases not matched to a gene: 17. The CDR3 is made up of 20 amino acids. In DNA, the CDR3 is TGTGCCAGCAGTTTTATGCTGGCCCCCCACGGGACAGGGGATGGAAACACCATATATTTT. Its protein is CASSFMLAPHGTGDGNTIYF.

This chain links TRBV6-2 or TRBV6-3 with TRBJ1-5, with 10 bases identical to TRBD1. CDR1 MNHEY and CDR2 SVGEGT come from the germline V gene. The CDR3 has 14 residues. V lost 5 bases, J lost 5 bases, and 3 bases stayed unmatched. CDR3 sequence: CASSGQGEYQPQHF. CDR3 bases: TGTGCCAGCAGTGGACAGGGGGAATATCAGCCCCAGCATTTT.

This clonotype has more than one count but fewer than ten. V is TRBV29-1 and J is TRBJ2-3; 12 positions match TRBD2. CDR1 and CDR2 from the germline V gene are SQVTM and ANQGSEA. The CDR3 spans 16 residues. The trim removed 6 bases at V and 6 bases at J, leaving 13 bases unmatched. CDR3 nucleotide sequence: TGCAGCGTCATCCGACTAGCGGGAGCCGGAGTGGATACGCAGTATTTT. It is translated as CSVIRLAGAGVDTQYF.

The chain uses TRBV29-1 and TRBJ2-2; D may match TRBD1 or TRBD2 (5 bases each). This CDR3 region has 15 residues. Per germline, CDR1 SQVTM and CDR2 ANQGSEA. V was cut by 4 bases and J by 5 bases, with 17 bases left in between. CDR3 sequence: CSVAKTGTLTGELFF. Written as DNA, the CDR3 is TGCAGCGTTGCGAAAACCGGGACCCTAACCGGGGAGCTGTTTTTT.

V is TRBV9 and J is TRBJ2-5; D gene ambiguous. Germline V lookup: CDR1 SGDLS, CDR2 YYNGEE. CDR3 size: 14 residues. V dropped 1 base and J dropped 3 bases, with 10 bases sitting between them. CDR3 DNA sequence: TGTGCCAGCAGCGTAACGGGTCAGGAAGAGACCCAGTACTTC. It is translated as CASSVTGQEETQYF.